The entry that follows covers one TCR beta chain sequence. Authors' processing steps: Nucleated cell counts were estimated from reference gene primer amplification. Data came from immunoSEQ multiplex PCR; TCRdb stores just in-frame clones and leaves some out. V and J calls and clone size come straight from that table; D and trimming were deduced from the DNA. The table has some 510,000 clones, roughly 90% seen once; the top ten hold around 1.9%. The sample comes from a study of blood T cell repertoires in COVID-19. Germline V gene lookup returns CDR1 MNHEY and CDR2 SVGAGI. The germline V and J ends were trimmed by 7 bases and 6 bases, with 19 bases remaining between them. The length of the CDR3 is 15 residues. Individuals aged about 18 to 100 years were recruited from about two dozen US areas. Donors were grouped by their self-reported clinical history.

V is TRBV6-5 and J is TRBJ2-1; no clear D gene. This receptor was identified in a woman between 40 and 50 years old who had recovered from COVID-19. Sequenced input: PBMCs or T cells enriched from blood (not recorded which). The CDR3 sequence is CASKVRDTLINEQFF. The CDR3 DNA reads as TGTGCCAGCAAGGTCCGCGACACCCTCATCAATGAGCAGTTCTTC.